The 21 T cell receptor beta chains in this list originate from one sample, sequenced in a study of blood T cell repertoires in COVID-19. TCRdb keeps only in-frame clones here, not all; method: immunoSEQ multiplex PCR. The data show 370,000 or so clones, 81% seen once. Material for sequencing was peripheral blood. The origin of the receptors is a human donor with acute or convalescent COVID-19. The donor label of this sample is uncertain.

The J gene is TRBJ2-1, the V gene TRBV24-1, with a possible D match to TRBD2 (6 bases). The V gene lost 3 bases and the J gene lost 6 bases, with 11 bases spanning the gap. The CDR3 runs 14 residues. Germline CDR1 reads KGHDR; CDR2 reads SFDVKD. CDR3 sequence reads: CATSDATRSNEQFF. As DNA, the CDR3 is TGTGCCACCAGTGATGCGACTAGAAGCAATGAGCAGTTCTTC.

This clone was seen a few times. This chain uses TRBV7-2 with TRBJ1-5, with TRBD1 matching over 8 bases. Germline CDR1 SGHTA, CDR2 FQGNSA. The CDR3 loop spans 15 amino acids. Losses at the gene ends were 6 bases for V and 6 bases for J; bases not matched to a gene: 10. CDR3 region: CASRVGTGLFQPQHF. CDR3 nucleotides: TGTGCCAGCAGGGTCGGGACAGGACTCTTTCAGCCCCAGCATTTT. The full variable domain, its missing parts supplied by reference TRBV7-2 and TRBJ1-5, is GAGVSQSPSNKVTEKGKDVELRCDPISGHTALYWYRQSLGQGLEFLIYFQGNSAPDKSGLPSDRFSAERTGGSVSTLTIQRTQQEDSAVYLCASRVGTGLFQPQHFGDGTRLSIL.

The gene calls are TRBV10-3 and TRBJ2-5, with 10 bases that match TRBD1. V gave up 6 bases and J gave up 2 bases; unmatched junction bases: 3. CDR1 is ENHRY, CDR2 SYGVKD, per germline. The CDR3 contains 14 residues. Here the CDR3 DNA reads TGTGCCATCAGCAGGGACAGGGGACAAGAGACCCAGTACTTC. Encoded protein: CAISRDRGQETQYF.

The chain links TRBV24-1 to TRBJ2-1; D is possibly TRBD2 (6 bases). Germline CDR1 KGHDR, CDR2 SFDVKD. CDR3 length: 17 residues. The ends were cut back, 4 bases at V and 5 bases at J, with 20 bases in the middle. CDR3 coding DNA: TGTGCCACCAGTGACTCCGTTCTCAGCGCGGGACACAATGAGCAGTTCTTC. Translating gives CATSDSVLSAGHNEQFF.

This clone is a singleton in its sample. The chain joins TRBV5-6 to TRBJ2-1; 11 positions agree with TRBD2. This CDR3 is built from 16 residues. Per germline, CDR1 SGHDT and CDR2 YYEEEE. After removal of 4 bases from V and 0 bases from J, the junction contained 3 bases not matched to a gene. CDR3 protein: CASSRLAGSSYNEQFF. Here the CDR3 DNA reads TGTGCCAGCAGCAGACTAGCGGGGAGCTCCTACAATGAGCAGTTCTTC.

The V gene is TRBV7-9, the J gene TRBJ1-1; D might be TRBD1 (5 bases). The CDR3 extends over 15 amino acids. The germline V gene encodes CDR1 SEHNR and CDR2 FQNEAQ (reference sequence). The ends were cut back, 5 bases at V and 0 bases at J, with 13 bases in the middle. CDR3 coding DNA: TGTGCCAGCAGCCTCCGGGGGATCATGAACACTGAAGCTTTCTTT. Protein product: CASSLRGIMNTEAFF.

V is TRBV11-2 and J is TRBJ2-5; D may be TRBD1 (7 bases). The CDR3 loop spans 16 amino acids. Trimming removed 5 bases at V and 6 bases at J, with 22 bases between. CDR1 and CDR2 from the germline V gene are SGHAT and FQNNGV. CDR3 DNA sequence: TGTGCCAGCAGCGCGGCGGGGACAGCCCGGGGAAAGACCCAGTACTTC. Translated: CASSAAGTARGKTQYF.

The CDR3 protein is CASSPSWTGSAGELFF. The CDR3 DNA follows: TGTGCCAGCAGCCCCTCCTGGACAGGATCGGCCGGGGAGCTGTTTTTT. This chain links TRBV9 with TRBJ2-2, with TRBD1 identical over 7 bases. The CDR3 is made up of 16 amino acids. J gave up 6 bases and V 4 bases, and 12 bases lay outside the gene matches. CDR1 and CDR2 (germline): SGDLS, YYNGEE.

Here the CDR3 reads CASSPGSWKREKLFF. In nucleotides, the CDR3 is TGTGCCAGCAGCCCGGGGAGTTGGAAAAGGGAAAAACTGTTTTTT. V and J are TRBV6-5 and TRBJ1-4, with D unclear. The germline CDR1 and CDR2 sequences are MNHEY and SVGAGI. This CDR3 has 15 residues. Trimming cost V 6 bases and J 8 bases, with 19 bases left between them.

V and J are TRBV18 and TRBJ1-1; 11 positions agree with TRBD1. V dropped 4 bases and J dropped 4; count of bases not matched to a gene: 8. The CDR3 runs to 16 residues. The germline CDR1 and CDR2 sequences are KGHSH and LQKENI. DNA for the CDR3: TGTGCCAGCTCACGGACAGGGGGCGGTGGGGGCACTGAAGCTTTCTTT. Its translation: CASSRTGGGGGTEAFF. The variable domain in full, completed from reference TRBV18 and TRBJ1-1, reads NAGVMQNPRHLVRRRGQEARLRCSPMKGHSHVYWYRQLPEEGLKFMVYLQKENIIDESGMPKERFSAEFPKEGPSILRIQQVVRGDSAAYFCASSRTGGGGGTEAFFGQGTRLTVV.

V and J are TRBV5-8 and TRBJ1-5, with D perhaps matching TRBD1 (5 bases). V dropped 0 bases and J dropped 7 bases, with 23 bases sitting between them. Germline assignment: CDR1 SGHTS and CDR2 YDEGEE. This CDR3 contains 18 residues. Written as DNA, the CDR3 is TGTGCCAGCAGCTTGGTAAGGGGCAGGAGTCCAGAACCGCAGCCCCAGCATTTT. Translation: CASSLVRGRSPEPQPQHF. The whole variable domain, remainder taken from reference TRBV5-8 and TRBJ1-5, is EAGVTQSPTHLIKTRGQQATLRCSPISGHTSVYWYQQALGLGLQFLLWYDEGEERNRGNFPPRFSGRQFPNYSSELNVNALELEDSALYLCASSLVRGRSPEPQPQHFGDGTRLSIL.

This chain joins TRBV30 and TRBJ1-5; D is unclear. V gave up 4 bases and J gave up 3 bases, with 13 bases separating them. CDR3 length: 14 amino acids. Germline lookup yields CDR1 GTSNPN and CDR2 SVGIG (reference sequence). Written as DNA, the CDR3 is TGTGCCTGGAATGCAGGACTGTTCAATCAGCCCCAGCATTTT. Translating gives CAWNAGLFNQPQHF.

The chain is built from TRBV19 and TRBJ1-5, with 7 bases fitting TRBD1. The CDR3 sequence is 14 residues long. The J segment lost 6 bases and the V segment lost 9 bases, leaving 11 bases of the junction unmatched. The V gene's germline CDR1 is LNHDA and CDR2 SQIVND (reference sequence). The CDR3: CASNQGTESQPQHF. In DNA form, the CDR3 reads TGTGCCAGCAATCAAGGGACAGAAAGTCAGCCCCAGCATTTT. Drawing the rest from reference TRBV19 and TRBJ1-5, the complete variable domain is DGGITQSPKYLFRKEGQNVTLSCEQNLNHDAMYWYRQDPGQGLRLIYYSQIVNDFQKGDIAEGYSVSREKKESFPLTVTSAQKNPTAFYLCASNQGTESQPQHFGDGTRLSIL.

The chain employs TRBV7-2 and TRBJ2-3; TRBD2 aligns across 13 bases. The CDR3 covers 15 residues. Germline lookup yields CDR1 SGHTA and CDR2 FQGNSA. The junction had 2 bases not matched to a gene; V was cut back by 5 bases and J by 3 bases. Here the CDR3 reads CASSETSGRTDTQYF. Written as DNA, the CDR3 is TGTGCCAGCAGCGAGACTAGCGGGAGGACAGATACGCAGTATTTT.

This chain links TRBV30 with TRBJ2-7; 9 positions match TRBD1. The germline V gene encodes CDR1 GTSNPN and CDR2 SVGIG (reference sequence). J was trimmed by 3 bases and V by 1 base; bases with no gene match: 4. The CDR3 covers 14 residues. The CDR3: CAWSAGTGRYEQYF. The CDR3 DNA sequence: TGTGCCTGGAGTGCCGGGACAGGGCGCTACGAGCAGTACTTC.

The chain has TRBV11-2 and TRBJ1-1, with 9 bases fitting TRBD1. The V and J ends lost 0 bases and 4 bases, in that order; junction bases with no gene match: 6. Germline values: CDR1 SGHAT, CDR2 FQNNGV. This CDR3 is built from 16 residues. The CDR3 sequence: CASSLDLDRGGTEAFF. The CDR3 DNA reads as TGTGCCAGCAGCTTAGACCTTGACAGGGGGGGCACTGAAGCTTTCTTT.

With respect to this clone: Other DNA sequences within the sample encode an identical CDR3. The rearrangement joins TRBV3-1 (or the pseudogene TRBV3-2) to TRBJ1-1, with D tentatively TRBD1 (5 bases). Trimming stripped 2 bases from V and 1 base from J, with 8 bases between. Germline V lookup: CDR1 LGHDT, CDR2 YNNKEL (reference sequence). The length of the CDR3 is 14 residues. The CDR3 spells CASSQRGQNTEAFF. CDR3 in DNA: TGTGCCAGCAGCCAAAGGGGCCAGAACACTGAAGCTTTCTTT.

The chain is built from TRBV29-1 and TRBJ1-2; TRBD1 might be the D (5 bases). This CDR3 has 11 amino acids. Germline CDR1 SQVTM, CDR2 ANQGSEA. V lost 4 bases, J lost 6 bases, and 9 bases lay in between. In DNA, the CDR3 is TGCAGCGTTGCCTCGGGGGATGGCTACACCTTC. Its translation is CSVASGDGYTF.

This chain connects TRBV6-5 to TRBJ1-2, with D unclear. From germline, CDR1 is MNHEY and CDR2 SVGAGI. The CDR3 covers 15 residues. With 0 bases removed from V and 2 bases from J, the gap between germline ends came to 10 bases. The CDR3 loop reads CASSYSREMNYGYTF. The CDR3 region has the DNA TGTGCCAGCAGTTACTCGAGGGAGATGAACTATGGCTACACCTTC.

The V and J genes are TRBV3-1 (or the pseudogene TRBV3-2) and TRBJ2-2, with D maybe TRBD2 (5 bases). The CDR3 consists of 14 residues. The germline V gene has CDR1 LGHDT and CDR2 YNNKEL (reference sequence). Trimming removed 4 bases at V and 4 bases at J, with 10 bases between. In nucleotides, the CDR3 is TGTGCCAGCAGCCGGCTTCGGGGCACCGGGGAGCTGTTTTTT. Protein sequence: CASSRLRGTGELFF.

This chain links TRBV24-1 with TRBJ1-2; TRBD1 is a possible D gene (6 bases). CDR3 length: 12 residues. Looked up from germline, CDR1 is KGHDR and CDR2 is SFDVKD. The V and J ends lost 5 bases and 10 bases respectively, with 13 bases between them. The CDR3: CATSVDSLDYTF. CDR3 bases: TGTGCCACCAGTGTGGACAGTTTAGACTACACCTTC.